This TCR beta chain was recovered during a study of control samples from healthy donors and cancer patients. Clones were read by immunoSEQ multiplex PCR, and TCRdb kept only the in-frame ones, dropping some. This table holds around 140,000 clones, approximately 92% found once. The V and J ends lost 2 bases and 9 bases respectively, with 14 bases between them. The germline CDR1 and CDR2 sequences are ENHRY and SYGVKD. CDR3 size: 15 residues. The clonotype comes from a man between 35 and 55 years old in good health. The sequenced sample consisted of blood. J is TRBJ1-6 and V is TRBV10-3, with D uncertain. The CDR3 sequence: CAISEGGSLVSPLHF. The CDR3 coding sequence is TGTGCCATCAGTGAGGGCGGCAGCTTAGTTTCACCCCTCCACTTT.